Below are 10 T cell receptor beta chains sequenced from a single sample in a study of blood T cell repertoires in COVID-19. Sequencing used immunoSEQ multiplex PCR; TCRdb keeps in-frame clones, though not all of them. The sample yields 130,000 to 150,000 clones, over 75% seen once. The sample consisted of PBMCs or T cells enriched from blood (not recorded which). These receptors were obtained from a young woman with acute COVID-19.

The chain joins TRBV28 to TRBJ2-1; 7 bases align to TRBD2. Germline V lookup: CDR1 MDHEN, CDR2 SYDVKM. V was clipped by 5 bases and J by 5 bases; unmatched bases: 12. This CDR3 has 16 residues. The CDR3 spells CASSPLGEGQDNEQFF. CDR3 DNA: TGTGCCAGCAGTCCCCTCGGGGAGGGCCAGGACAATGAGCAGTTCTTC.

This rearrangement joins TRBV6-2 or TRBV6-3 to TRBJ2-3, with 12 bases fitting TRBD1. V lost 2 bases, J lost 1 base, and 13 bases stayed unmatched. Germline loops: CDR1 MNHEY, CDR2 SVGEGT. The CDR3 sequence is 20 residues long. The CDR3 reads CASSYQGPRDRGRGTDTQYF. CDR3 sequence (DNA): TGTGCCAGCAGTTACCAGGGACCGCGGGACAGGGGGCGCGGCACAGATACGCAGTATTTT.

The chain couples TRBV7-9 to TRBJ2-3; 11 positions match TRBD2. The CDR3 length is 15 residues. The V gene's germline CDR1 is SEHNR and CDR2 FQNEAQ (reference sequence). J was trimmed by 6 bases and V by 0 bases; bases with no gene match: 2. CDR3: CASSLASGGVDTQYF. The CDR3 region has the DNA TGTGCCAGCAGCTTAGCTAGCGGGGGGGTTGATACGCAGTATTTT.

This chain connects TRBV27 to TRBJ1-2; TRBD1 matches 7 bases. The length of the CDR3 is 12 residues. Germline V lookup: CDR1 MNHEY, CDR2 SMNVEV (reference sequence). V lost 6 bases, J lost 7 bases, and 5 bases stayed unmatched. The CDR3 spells CASRSQGGGYTF. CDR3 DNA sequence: TGTGCCAGCAGATCCCAGGGGGGTGGCTACACCTTC.

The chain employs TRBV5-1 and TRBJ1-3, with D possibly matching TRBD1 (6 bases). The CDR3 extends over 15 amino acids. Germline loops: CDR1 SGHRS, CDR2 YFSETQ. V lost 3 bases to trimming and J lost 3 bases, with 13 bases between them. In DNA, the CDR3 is TGCGCCAGCAGCTCCACAGGGAAAAGTGGAAACACCATATATTTT. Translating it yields CASSSTGKSGNTIYF.

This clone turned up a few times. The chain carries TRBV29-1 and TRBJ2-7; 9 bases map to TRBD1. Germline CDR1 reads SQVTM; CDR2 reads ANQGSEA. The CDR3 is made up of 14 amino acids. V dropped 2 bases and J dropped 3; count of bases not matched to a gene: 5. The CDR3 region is CSVEFGGQGYEQYF. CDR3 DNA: TGCAGCGTTGAATTTGGGGGACAGGGCTACGAGCAGTACTTC.

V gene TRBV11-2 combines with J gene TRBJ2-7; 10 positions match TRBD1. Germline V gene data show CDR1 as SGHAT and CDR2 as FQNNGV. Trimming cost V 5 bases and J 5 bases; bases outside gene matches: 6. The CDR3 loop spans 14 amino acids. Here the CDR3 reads CASSQDRGFDEQYF. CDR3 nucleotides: TGTGCCAGCAGCCAGGACAGGGGGTTCGACGAGCAGTACTTC.

CDR3 DNA sequence: TGTGCCAGCAGCTCCCACCTAGCACGGGATGAGCAGTTCTTC. Residues: CASSSHLARDEQFF. The V and J genes are TRBV11-3 and TRBJ2-1, with D possibly TRBD2 on 5 matching bases. With 4 bases removed from V and 8 bases from J, the gap between germline ends came to 15 bases. There are 14 residues in the CDR3. Germline V gene lookup returns CDR1 SGHNT and CDR2 YENEEA.

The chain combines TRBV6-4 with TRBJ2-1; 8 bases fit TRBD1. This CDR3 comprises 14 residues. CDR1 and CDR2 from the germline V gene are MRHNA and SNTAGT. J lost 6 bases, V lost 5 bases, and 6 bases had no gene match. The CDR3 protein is CASSKDRDVNEQFF. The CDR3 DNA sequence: TGTGCCAGCAGTAAGGACAGGGATGTCAATGAGCAGTTCTTC.

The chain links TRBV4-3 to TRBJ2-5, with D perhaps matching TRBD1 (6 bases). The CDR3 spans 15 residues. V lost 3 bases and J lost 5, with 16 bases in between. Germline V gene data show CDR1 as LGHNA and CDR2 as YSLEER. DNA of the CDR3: TGCGCCAGCAGCCAGGTCTGGGGGCCCGGGGAGACCCAGTACTTC. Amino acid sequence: CASSQVWGPGETQYF.